The 14 T cell receptor beta chains listed next were all sequenced from one sample in a study of blood T cell repertoires in COVID-19. This table comes from immunoSEQ multiplex PCR, and its TCRdb copy is limited to in-frame clones, with some not included. The table has some 73,000 clones, 80% to 90% seen once. Sequenced material: peripheral blood. The receptors were sampled from a man at least 80 years old with COVID-19, enrolled during active disease.

The chain couples TRBV28 to TRBJ2-7; 10 positions match TRBD2. Per germline, CDR1 MDHEN and CDR2 SYDVKM. With V trimmed by 6 bases and J by 4 bases, 6 bases remained unmatched. CDR3 size: 14 residues. The CDR3 loop is CASRSSGGAYEQYF. The DNA of the CDR3 is TGTGCCAGCAGATCAAGCGGGGGGGCTTACGAGCAGTACTTC. The whole variable domain, remainder taken from reference TRBV28 and TRBJ2-7, is DVKVTQSSRYLVKRTGEKVFLECVQDMDHENMFWYRQDPGLGLRLIYFSYDVKMKEKGDIPEGYSVSREKKERFSLILESASTNQTSMYLCASRSSGGAYEQYFGPGTRLTVT.

The rearrangement joins TRBV28 to TRBJ1-2; D call uncertain. The germline V and J ends were trimmed by 2 bases and 8 bases, with 12 bases remaining between them. This CDR3 region has 13 residues. Germline V gene sequence: CDR1 MDHEN, CDR2 SYDVKM. The CDR3 is CASSLAGRLGYTF. The DNA for the CDR3 is TGTGCCAGCAGTTTAGCAGGCCGATTAGGCTACACCTTC.

The rearrangement joins TRBV6-5 to TRBJ2-6, with a weak D call TRBD1 (6 bases). The CDR3 loop spans 14 amino acids. Looked up from germline, CDR1 is MNHEY and CDR2 is SVGAGI. V was pared by 7 bases and J by 8 bases, with 15 bases between. CDR3 DNA sequence: TGTGCCAGCATCGGCAGGGGAAAGCCCAACGTCCTGACTTTC. Its translation: CASIGRGKPNVLTF.

The chain joins TRBV18 to TRBJ1-5; tentative D call: TRBD1 (5 bases). Looked up from germline, CDR1 is KGHSH and CDR2 is LQKENI. The CDR3 is 15 residues long. V dropped 3 bases and J dropped 0 bases, with 9 bases sitting between them. The CDR3 here is CASSPGLISNQPQHF. The DNA of the CDR3 is TGTGCCAGCTCACCGGGGCTAATTAGCAATCAGCCCCAGCATTTT.

The V and J genes are TRBV6-1 and TRBJ1-1, with 7 bases identical to TRBD1. With V trimmed by 4 bases and J by 3 bases, 11 bases remained unmatched. The germline CDR1 and CDR2 sequences are MNHNS and SASEGT. This CDR3 has 16 residues. The CDR3 is CASSARRWQGDTEAFF. In nucleotides, the CDR3 is TGTGCCAGCAGTGCCCGGAGGTGGCAGGGGGACACTGAAGCTTTCTTT.

As DNA, the CDR3 is TGCGCCAGCAGCCAAATGACAGGGACAAACACCGGGGAGCTGTTTTTT. Its translation: CASSQMTGTNTGELFF. V and J are TRBV4-1 and TRBJ2-2; 7 nucleotides agree with TRBD1. Germline CDR1 and CDR2: MGHRA and YSYEKL. Trimming took 2 bases from V and 2 from J; bases not matched to a gene: 5. The CDR3 covers 16 residues.

The chain recombines TRBV19 with TRBJ1-4; 7 nucleotides agree with TRBD1. The V segment lost 6 bases and the J segment 6 bases; nucleotides outside the gene matches: 4. Looked up from germline, CDR1 is LNHDA and CDR2 is SQIVND (reference sequence). The CDR3 runs 13 residues. The CDR3 DNA reads as TGTGCCAGTAGGCTCACAGGGGATGAAAAACTGTTTTTT. Its protein is CASRLTGDEKLFF.

The chain links TRBV7-9 to TRBJ1-4; no reliable D call. This CDR3 comprises 14 residues. V lost 1 base and J lost 5, with 8 bases in between. Germline V gene lookup returns CDR1 SEHNR and CDR2 FQNEAQ (reference sequence). The DNA of the CDR3 is TGTGCCAGCAGCTTAGTGGGAGGAAATGAAAAACTGTTTTTT. Amino acid sequence: CASSLVGGNEKLFF.

This clone has just a few counts. The gene calls are TRBV21-1 and TRBJ1-1. TRBV21-1 is designated a pseudogene. The CDR3 consists of 19 residues. The CDR3 DNA follows: TGTGCCAGCAGGCCCTTTGCGAGACTCCTCGGTGGCGAGAACACTGAAGCTTTCTTT. Translation: CASRPFARLLGGENTEAFF.

This rearrangement joins TRBV7-2 to TRBJ1-1, with D uncertain. Germline V CDR1 and CDR2: SGHTA, FQGNSA. V dropped 1 base and J dropped 2 bases, with 8 bases sitting between them. This CDR3 has 14 amino acids. DNA for the CDR3: TGTGCCAGCAGCTTAGTCCGGTCAAACACTGAAGCTTTCTTT. Translating gives CASSLVRSNTEAFF.

The J gene is TRBJ1-2, the V gene TRBV18, with 8 bases matching TRBD1. The CDR3 loop spans 11 amino acids. Germline trimming cut 2 bases from V and 14 bases from J; bases unmatched to any gene: 4. CDR1 and CDR2 (germline): KGHSH, LQKENI. CDR3 sequence reads: CASSPGQGRTF. DNA of the CDR3: TGTGCCAGCTCACCAGGACAGGGCAGGACCTTC.

This clone was counted once. The chain recombines TRBV4-1 with TRBJ2-7; 11 nucleotides agree with TRBD2. The germline gives CDR1 MGHRA, CDR2 YSYEKL. The V gene end was trimmed by 0 bases and the J gene end by 11 bases; junction bases not matched to a gene: 9. CDR3 length: 15 residues. CDR3 sequence reads: CASSQEVAGGPRKYF. In DNA, the CDR3 is TGCGCCAGCAGCCAAGAGGTAGCGGGGGGGCCAAGGAAGTACTTC.

The chain has TRBV6-4 and TRBJ2-5, with 7 bases fitting TRBD2. V lost 5 bases and J lost 5; bases outside the gene matches: 5. Germline V gene sequence: CDR1 MRHNA, CDR2 SNTAGT. There are 13 residues in the CDR3. CDR3 amino acids: CASSRGVGETQYF. DNA for the CDR3: TGTGCCAGCAGTCGGGGGGTGGGCGAGACCCAGTACTTC.

The V and J genes are TRBV7-9 and TRBJ2-1, with 7 bases aligning to TRBD2. This CDR3 comprises 14 residues. CDR1 and CDR2 from the germline V gene are SEHNR and FQNEAQ (reference sequence). V was clipped by 1 base and J by 5 bases; unmatched bases: 2. CDR3 DNA sequence: TGTGCCAGCAGCTTAGGCGGGGGAAACAATGAGCAGTTCTTC. It codes for CASSLGGGNNEQFF.